These 21 T cell receptor beta chains came from one sample sequenced in a study of vaccination and CD4 T cells after COVID-19. Sequencing of DNA taken from cultured CD4+ T cells relied on the Oncomine TCR Beta short-read assay. In TCRdb, the PCR reads were re-called with MiXCR into one record per CDR3 protein. This sample yields some 15,000 distinct CDR3 sequences, of which 50% to 55% are seen a single time; over 9.5% belongs to the top ten. Documented treatment: approximately nine-day PBMC culture with coronavirus spike peptide pools or control peptides (ViraFEST assay). Their recognized antigens are unknown. Material for sequencing was CD4+ T cells from blood, cultured in vitro. The receptors come from a human donor who had recovered from COVID-19.

This chain joins TRBV7-2 and TRBJ2-1; D is possibly TRBD1 (5 bases). This CDR3 has 15 residues. Trimming took off 2 bases at V and 9 bases at J, with 17 bases between the two ends. Germline loops: CDR1 SGHTA, CDR2 FQGNSA. The CDR3, as DNA: TGTGCCAGCAGCTTAATCAGGGTCTCCCTCACTGAGCAGTTCTTC. Amino acids: CASSLIRVSLTEQFF.

This chain connects TRBV28 to TRBJ2-5; D call uncertain. Germline-derived CDR1 and CDR2 are MDHEN and SYDVKM. Trimming pared 4 bases from V and 4 bases from J, leaving 10 bases between. CDR3 size: 13 residues. The CDR3 bases are TGTGCCAGCAGTTCGACATACAGAGAGACCCAGTACTTC. Translating gives CASSSTYRETQYF.

The chain joins TRBV28 to TRBJ2-6; TRBD2 might be the D (5 bases). Germline loops: CDR1 MDHEN, CDR2 SYDVKM. The CDR3 has 15 residues. V was trimmed by 1 base and J by 4 bases, leaving 8 bases between them. The CDR3 sequence is CASSLLGGGANVLTF. CDR3 sequence (DNA): TGTGCCAGCAGTTTATTAGGAGGAGGGGCCAACGTCCTGACTTTC. Variable domain in full (rest from reference TRBV28 and TRBJ2-6): DVKVTQSSRYLVKRTGEKVFLECVQDMDHENMFWYRQDPGLGLRLIYFSYDVKMKEKGDIPEGYSVSREKKERFSLILESASTNQTSMYLCASSLLGGGANVLTFGAGSRLTVL.

The chain carries TRBV19 and TRBJ1-1; D might be TRBD1 (6 bases). Trimming pared 9 bases from V and 2 bases from J, leaving 13 bases between. The CDR3 contains 13 residues. CDR1 is LNHDA, CDR2 SQIVND, per germline (reference sequence). As DNA, the CDR3 is TGTGCCAGCAAGTACAGGGTTAACACTGAAGCTTTCTTT. Translation gives CASKYRVNTEAFF.

This clonotype was counted only a few times. The chain is built from TRBV2 and TRBJ1-5; D is uncertain. Trimming shortened V by 1 base and J by 4 bases, and 5 bases separated the two germline ends. Per the germline V gene, CDR1 is SNHLY and CDR2 is FYNNEI. The CDR3 has 13 residues. The CDR3 reads CASSEDRNQPQHF. In nucleotides, the CDR3 is TGTGCCAGCAGTGAAGACAGAAATCAGCCCCAGCATTTT.

This sequence joins TRBV20-1 and TRBJ2-3, with TRBD2 matching over 14 bases. Germline V gene data show CDR1 as DFQATT and CDR2 as SNEGSKA (reference sequence). The trim removed 6 bases at V and 2 bases at J, leaving 13 bases unmatched. The CDR3 contains 18 residues. The CDR3 here is CSAFTGGLAGANTDTQYF. The CDR3 DNA reads TGCAGTGCCTTCACAGGGGGACTAGCGGGAGCAAACACAGATACGCAGTATTTT.

As to this clonotype: The germline gene is not matched at one end of the junction; a read error may be the cause. V usage is TRBV20-1 and J usage is TRBJ2-4; TRBD2 aligns across 10 bases. The CDR3 runs to 15 residues. Germline assignment: CDR1 DFQATT and CDR2 SNEGSKA (reference sequence). CDR3 bases: TGCAGTGCTACGGGGGCCCTAGCGGGAGCGGTCTTTCAGCACTTC. Protein product: CSATGALAGAVFQHF.

This chain uses TRBV27 with TRBJ1-1, with D possibly being TRBD1 (5 bases). Germline V gives CDR1 MNHEY, CDR2 SMNVEV (reference sequence). V dropped 5 bases and J dropped 5 bases, with 18 bases sitting between them. This CDR3 has 15 residues. CDR3 in DNA: TGTGCCAGCAGTGCCAGGAGGGGAAGGGATACTGAAGCTTTCTTT. Translation: CASSARRGRDTEAFF.

The chain combines TRBV30 with TRBJ1-2, with D perhaps TRBD1 (6 bases). The CDR3 contains 13 residues. V gave up 0 bases and J gave up 8 bases, with 13 bases separating them. Germline V CDR1 and CDR2: GTSNPN, SVGIG (reference sequence). This CDR3 reads CAWSVQDSLGYTF. The CDR3 DNA reads TGTGCCTGGAGTGTACAGGACAGCCTGGGCTACACCTTC.

V is TRBV10-1 and J is TRBJ1-1; maybe TRBD1 (6 bases). Per the germline V gene, CDR1 is WNHNN and CDR2 is SYGVQD (reference sequence). Trimming left V 4 bases short and J 2 bases short, with 8 bases between. The CDR3 runs to 13 residues. The CDR3 loop reads CASSVDSNTEAFF. The CDR3 coding sequence is TGCGCCAGCAGTGTGGACAGTAACACTGAAGCTTTCTTT.

The V call is TRBV7-9, the J call TRBJ1-5, with a possible D match to TRBD1 (6 bases). Between the trimmed V and J ends, which lost 5 bases and 1 base, there was a span of 9 bases. Germline V gives CDR1 SEHNR, CDR2 FQNEAQ (reference sequence). The CDR3 runs 14 residues. The CDR3: CASSRDISNQPQHF. Here the CDR3 DNA reads TGTGCCAGCAGCCGGGACATAAGCAATCAGCCCCAGCATTTT.

The chain combines TRBV18 with TRBJ1-6, with D perhaps TRBD1 (5 bases). The CDR3 is 15 amino acids. With 2 bases removed from V and 6 bases from J, the gap between germline ends came to 11 bases. Germline CDR1 and CDR2: KGHSH and LQKENI. CDR3 in amino acids: CASSPSRDPNSPLHF. The CDR3 coding sequence is TGTGCCAGCTCACCAAGCAGGGATCCTAATTCACCCCTCCACTTT. Together with reference TRBV18 and TRBJ1-6, the CDR3 gives the full variable domain: NAGVMQNPRHLVRRRGQEARLRCSPMKGHSHVYWYRQLPEEGLKFMVYLQKENIIDESGMPKERFSAEFPKEGPSILRIQQVVRGDSAAYFCASSPSRDPNSPLHFGNGTRLTVT.

The chain combines TRBV15 with TRBJ2-7; D remains unclear. The CDR3 has 14 amino acids. Per the germline V gene, CDR1 is LNHNV and CDR2 is YYDKDF (reference sequence). The V gene lost 5 bases and the J gene lost 0 bases, with 11 bases spanning the gap. The CDR3 here is CATSPARSSYEQYF. CDR3 in DNA: TGTGCCACCAGCCCCGCTCGGAGCTCCTACGAGCAGTACTTC. Full variable domain (rest looked up from reference TRBV15 and TRBJ2-7): DAMVIQNPRYQVTQFGKPVTLSCSQTLNHNVMYWYQQKSSQAPKLLFHYYDKDFNNEADTPDNFQSRRPNTSFCFLDIRSPGLGDTAMYLCATSPARSSYEQYFGPGTRLTVT.

A few counts support this clonotype. The V call is TRBV10-3, the J call TRBJ2-2, with 8 bases that match TRBD1. V was pared by 6 bases and J by 3 bases, with 9 bases of the junction left unmatched. Germline CDR1 is ENHRY and CDR2 is SYGVKD. The CDR3 has 16 amino acids. Written as DNA, the CDR3 is TGTGCCATCAGGTCTGTTGAACAGGGGGACACCGGGGAGCTGTTTTTT. This encodes CAIRSVEQGDTGELFF.

J is TRBJ1-6 and V is TRBV6-1; D is ambiguous. Germline loops: CDR1 MNHNS, CDR2 SASEGT. The CDR3 is made up of 14 amino acids. The ends were cut back, 7 bases at V and 5 bases at J, with 12 bases in the middle. CDR3 sequence: CASKRELNNSPLHF. CDR3 sequence (DNA): TGTGCCAGCAAAAGGGAACTAAATAATTCACCCCTCCACTTT.

The chain links TRBV6-1 to TRBJ2-3; 13 positions agree with TRBD2. Germline CDR1 is MNHNS and CDR2 is SASEGT. After removal of 6 bases from V and 0 bases from J, the junction contained 3 bases not matched to a gene. CDR3 length: 16 amino acids. Written as DNA, the CDR3 is TGTGCCAGCAGCCGACTAGCGGGAGGCAGCACAGATACGCAGTATTTT. It translates to CASSRLAGGSTDTQYF.

The V gene is TRBV7-9, the J gene TRBJ1-6; possibly TRBD1 for D (6 bases). Germline loops: CDR1 SEHNR, CDR2 FQNEAQ (reference sequence). The V gene lost 0 bases and the J gene lost 7 bases, with 7 bases spanning the gap. The CDR3 totals 14 residues. The DNA for the CDR3 is TGTGCCAGCAGCTTAGCCCAGGGGAATTCACCCCTCCACTTT. Its translation is CASSLAQGNSPLHF.

This clonotype was seen only a few times. The chain joins TRBV20-1 to TRBJ1-6, with D possibly being TRBD1 (6 bases). Trimming stripped 4 bases from V and 5 bases from J, with 12 bases between. The CDR3 is 14 amino acids. CDR1 and CDR2 (germline): DFQATT, SNEGSKA (reference sequence). The CDR3 loop is CSATKRTDNSPLHF. In DNA, the CDR3 is TGCAGTGCTACAAAGAGGACAGATAATTCACCCCTCCACTTT.

This clonotype turned up a few times. J is TRBJ1-5 and V is TRBV24-1, with 11 bases lining up with TRBD1. The CDR3 extends over 16 amino acids. CDR1 is KGHDR and CDR2 is SFDVKD in the germline V gene. The V and J ends lost 4 bases and 2 bases, in that order; junction bases with no gene match: 3. This CDR3 reads CATSEGQGAGNQPQHF. For the CDR3, the DNA is TGTGCCACCAGTGAAGGACAGGGGGCAGGCAATCAGCCCCAGCATTTT.

There are a few counts of this clonotype. The chain carries TRBV7-2 and TRBJ1-2; D is unresolved. The V gene's germline CDR1 is SGHTA and CDR2 FQGNSA. Trimming stripped 5 bases from V and 5 bases from J, with 12 bases between. The CDR3 extends over 13 amino acids. The CDR3: CASSAGRRYGYTF. Written as DNA, the CDR3 is TGTGCCAGCAGCGCGGGTCGGAGGTATGGCTACACCTTC.

V gene TRBV7-2 combines with J gene TRBJ1-5; 7 bases line up with TRBD1. This CDR3 region has 15 residues. With V trimmed by 5 bases and J by 3 bases, 7 bases remained unmatched. Germline CDR1 SGHTA, CDR2 FQGNSA. The CDR3 loop reads CASSAGTALNQPQHF. CDR3 DNA: TGTGCCAGCAGCGCCGGGACAGCCCTCAATCAGCCCCAGCATTTT.